A single sample gave rise to the 23 T cell receptor beta chains below, sequenced in a study of blood T cells in healthy people across ages. A second PCR, run for about 7 to 11 cycles, used a sample-barcoded 5' primer plus a J-beta primer mix. Using its own MiXCR run on the 5' RACE reads, TCRdb lists one record per CDR3 protein. The sample carries approximately 1.5 million distinct CDR3 sequences, about 42% recorded once. Sequenced: blood. These receptors were obtained from a woman younger than 30 in good health.

This clonotype was counted between two and nine times. The rearrangement uses TRBV12-3 or TRBV12-4 and TRBJ2-5, with 10 bases matching TRBD1. The length of the CDR3 is 15 residues. The V and J ends lost 6 bases and 4 bases, in that order; junction bases with no gene match: 8. Here the CDR3 DNA reads TGTGCCAGCAGGATGACAGGGGGCCGTCGAGAGACCCAGTACTTC. Its translation: CASRMTGGRRETQYF.

This clonotype was observed at least ten times. This rearrangement joins TRBV7-9 to TRBJ1-4; no reliable D call. CDR1 and CDR2 from the germline V gene are SEHNR and FQNEAQ (reference sequence). V shed 6 bases and J shed 0 bases, with 5 bases lying between them. This CDR3 contains 13 residues. CDR3 nucleotides: TGTGCCAGCAGGCGAGCAACTAATGAAAAACTGTTTTTT. It translates to CASRRATNEKLFF.

The chain recombines TRBV20-1 with TRBJ2-7; 7 bases map to TRBD2. This CDR3 contains 14 residues. CDR1 and CDR2 from the germline V gene are DFQATT and SNEGSKA (reference sequence). The V segment lost 5 bases and the J segment 6 bases; nucleotides outside the gene matches: 13. CDR3 sequence: CSAQNGVGGSEQYF. The DNA of the CDR3 is TGCAGTGCTCAGAATGGGGTGGGGGGGTCCGAGCAGTACTTC.

V gene TRBV2 combines with J gene TRBJ1-1; D may be TRBD1 (5 bases). Between the trimmed V and J ends, which lost 6 bases and 4 bases, there was a span of 18 bases. Germline values: CDR1 SNHLY, CDR2 FYNNEI. The CDR3 loop spans 15 amino acids. The CDR3 sequence is CASRATPLGGTEAFF. CDR3 bases: TGTGCCAGCAGAGCCACCCCCTTGGGGGGCACTGAAGCTTTCTTT.

The rearrangement uses TRBV19 and TRBJ2-5; D ambiguous. Trimming removed 3 bases from V and 11 bases from J, with 10 bases in between. This CDR3 has 11 amino acids. The germline gives CDR1 LNHDA, CDR2 SQIVND (reference sequence). The DNA for the CDR3 is TGTGCCAGTAGTATCCCCAATGAGCAGTACTTC. Protein sequence: CASSIPNEQYF.

V usage is TRBV27 and J usage is TRBJ2-7; the D is unclear. The length of the CDR3 is 12 residues. Germline V gene data show CDR1 as MNHEY and CDR2 as SMNVEV (reference sequence). Trimming left V 2 bases short and J 6 bases short, with 8 bases between. CDR3: CASSLKGLEQYF. Here the CDR3 DNA reads TGTGCCAGCAGTTTAAAAGGGCTCGAGCAGTACTTC.

This clonotype was observed a handful of times. The V and J genes are TRBV28 and TRBJ2-1, with 7 bases aligning to TRBD2. TRBJ2-7 matches the DNA end more closely, so the J call is doubtful. Germline CDR1 and CDR2: MDHEN and SYDVKM. This CDR3 spans 16 amino acids. The DNA of the CDR3 is TGTGCCAGCAGTTTATTACTAGCGCACTCCTACAATGAGCAGTACTTC. Its protein is CASSLLLAHSYNEQYF.

This clonotype was seen a handful of times. The chain has TRBV4-3 and TRBJ1-2; D is undetermined. Per germline, CDR1 LGHNA and CDR2 YSLEER. V lost 0 bases and J lost 0, with 14 bases in between. The CDR3 totals 17 residues. CDR3 nucleotide sequence: TGCGCCAGCAGCCAAGATCAGGTGTTTACAGCTAACTATGGCTACACCTTC. Its protein product is CASSQDQVFTANYGYTF.

In this sample, this clonotype turned up a few times. The V gene is TRBV3-1, the J gene TRBJ2-1; D unresolved. V was clipped by 4 bases and J by 10 bases, with 14 bases between them. Germline CDR1 reads LGHDT; CDR2 reads YNNKEL (reference sequence). This CDR3 has 13 amino acids. As DNA, the CDR3 is TGTGCCAGCAGCCCCAGTAATTCGGTGGAGCAGTTCTTC. It translates to CASSPSNSVEQFF.

There are many counts of this clonotype. The genes are TRBV2 and TRBJ2-4; no definite D call. The CDR3 extends over 13 amino acids. The V gene lost 3 bases and the J gene lost 5 bases, with 8 bases spanning the gap. Germline V gene data show CDR1 as SNHLY and CDR2 as FYNNEI. CDR3 DNA: TGTGCCAGCAGTGATAACGGGCAAAACATTCAGTACTTC. It is translated as CASSDNGQNIQYF.

The genes are TRBV4-1 and TRBJ1-1; perhaps TRBD1 as D (5 bases). V gave up 0 bases and J gave up 5 bases, with 10 bases separating them. The CDR3 length is 14 residues. Per the germline V gene, CDR1 is MGHRA and CDR2 is YSYEKL. CDR3 coding DNA: TGCGCCAGCAGCCAAGAATCAGGGTTAACTGAAGCTTTCTTT. Residues: CASSQESGLTEAFF.

The gene calls are TRBV12-3 or TRBV12-4 and TRBJ1-4, with D hard to call. This CDR3 has 12 amino acids. V was trimmed by 5 bases and J by 5 bases, leaving 6 bases between them. In nucleotides, the CDR3 is TGTGCCAGCAGTGCCTTCAATGAAAAACTGTTTTTT. It specifies CASSAFNEKLFF.

This clonotype was seen ten or more times. The chain employs TRBV6-6 and TRBJ2-3; 12 bases align to TRBD2. The V segment lost 6 bases and the J segment 1 base; nucleotides outside the gene matches: 8. The CDR3 consists of 17 residues. Germline V lookup: CDR1 MNHNY, CDR2 SVGAGI (reference sequence). The CDR3: CASSPSGGARGTDTQYF. The CDR3 DNA reads as TGTGCCAGCAGCCCTAGCGGGGGGGCGCGTGGCACAGATACGCAGTATTTT.

V usage is TRBV20-1 and J usage is TRBJ2-7; D is undetermined. CDR1 and CDR2 (germline): DFQATT, SNEGSKA (reference sequence). Trimming cost V 4 bases and J 2 bases, with 9 bases left between them. The CDR3 has 12 residues. The DNA for the CDR3 is TGCAGTGCTATTCTGGGTCCCTACGAGCAGTACTTC. This encodes CSAILGPYEQYF.

The chain carries TRBV20-1 and TRBJ1-5; the D is unclear. This CDR3 is 16 amino acids long. The germline gives CDR1 DFQATT, CDR2 SNEGSKA (reference sequence). With 1 base removed from V and 3 bases from J, the gap between germline ends came to 16 bases. The CDR3 is CSARGKGSFANQPQHF. Here the CDR3 DNA reads TGCAGTGCTAGAGGGAAGGGTAGCTTCGCCAATCAGCCCCAGCATTTT.

The genes are TRBV28 and TRBJ2-4; D may match TRBD1 or TRBD2 (6 bases each). The CDR3 runs 15 residues. CDR1 and CDR2 (germline): MDHEN, SYDVKM. V lost 6 bases, J lost 4 bases, and 16 bases lay in between. The CDR3 reads CASSHAGHTKNIQYF. CDR3 nucleotide sequence: TGTGCCAGCAGCCATGCGGGACATACAAAAAACATTCAGTACTTC.

The V gene is TRBV6-6, the J gene TRBJ1-2, with 10 bases fitting TRBD1. Germline lookup yields CDR1 MNHNY and CDR2 SVGAGI (reference sequence). The V segment lost 7 bases and the J segment 3 bases; nucleotides outside the gene matches: 5. The CDR3 covers 14 residues. CDR3 in amino acids: CASIDRGRDYGYTF. The CDR3 coding sequence is TGTGCCAGCATTGACAGGGGGCGCGACTATGGCTACACCTTC.

The chain links TRBV28 to TRBJ2-5; TRBD2 matches at 9 bases. TRBJ2-7 explains the end of the DNA better; the J call may be wrong. The CDR3 runs to 15 residues. Germline V lookup: CDR1 MDHEN, CDR2 SYDVKM. The CDR3 region has the DNA TGTGCCAGCAGTTTAGCGGGAGGGCGAGTCTGCGAGCAGTACTTC. Amino acid sequence: CASSLAGGRVCEQYF.

In regard to this clonotype: Because the CDR3 is missing its conserved closing phenylalanine or tryptophan, this is likely a read error. No DNA is shown, since the ends of the CDR3 on it are uncertain; the CDR3 is the one TCRdb lists. The chain combines TRBV12-3 or TRBV12-4 with TRBJ2-1; TRBD1 reflects the table's D call only, with no check against the DNA. The length of the CDR3 is 16 amino acids, counting both ends. CDR3 sequence: CASSLHPGISGYTFGS.

This clonotype showed up just once. The J gene is TRBJ2-3, the V gene TRBV20-1; 8 bases align to TRBD2. CDR1 is DFQATT, CDR2 SNEGSKA, per germline (reference sequence). Germline trimming cut 6 bases from V and 0 bases from J; bases unmatched to any gene: 5. CDR3 length equals 14 residues. The CDR3 is CSARGGFSTDTQYF. In DNA, the CDR3 is TGCAGTGCCCGCGGGGGGTTTAGCACAGATACGCAGTATTTT.

In its sample, this clonotype was seen many times. The rearrangement uses TRBV6-6 and TRBJ1-2; 8 nucleotides agree with TRBD1. V lost 6 bases, J lost 7 bases, and 7 bases stayed unmatched. The CDR3 extends over 13 amino acids. Germline CDR1 is MNHNY and CDR2 is SVGAGI (reference sequence). The CDR3: CASRMDRESGYTF. Here the CDR3 DNA reads TGTGCCAGCAGAATGGACAGGGAGTCTGGCTACACCTTC.

V gene TRBV20-1 combines with J gene TRBJ2-2, with 7 bases identical to TRBD2. Germline trimming cut 4 bases from V and 4 bases from J; bases unmatched to any gene: 9. The CDR3 length is 15 residues. Germline loops: CDR1 DFQATT, CDR2 SNEGSKA (reference sequence). The CDR3 DNA reads TGCAGTGCTAAGGGAGCGGGGTTGAGCACCGGGGAGCTGTTTTTT. Protein: CSAKGAGLSTGELFF.

Concerning this clonotype: Sequence at one end of the junction differs from germline and may be a read error. The chain is built from TRBV2 and TRBJ2-7, with 8 bases identical to TRBD2. Germline CDR1 is SNHLY and CDR2 is FYNNEI. This CDR3 has 13 amino acids. In DNA, the CDR3 is TGTGTCAGCAGTCGGGGGGGAACCTACGAGCAGTACTTC. The encoded protein is CVSSRGGTYEQYF. Full variable domain (missing parts from reference TRBV2 and TRBJ2-7): EPEVTQTPSHQVTQMGQEVILRCVPISNHLYFYWYRQILGQKVEFLVSFYNNEISEKSEIFDDQFSVERPDGSNFTLKIRSTKLEDSAMYFCVSSRGGTYEQYFGPGTRLTVT.